This TCR beta chain was captured by sequencing in a study of cytomegalovirus exposure and HLA in healthy donors. The wider study: The 95 to 150 validation repertoires were produced on the same platform as the 550 to 750 repertoires of the first cohort. This was reported in a later analysis. The study, taken as a whole, reports: A classifier reportedly called cytomegalovirus status with high sensitivity and specificity. For most TCR sequences rarity was the rule, although some public TCRs occurred in many donors.

TCRdb keeps only in-frame clones here, not all; method: immunoSEQ multiplex PCR. The sample lists 280,000 or so clones, around 89% occurring once. Points on this clone: The antigen remains unidentified.

This sequence originates from a woman younger than 30 in good health and CMV-seronegative. Sequences were obtained from PBMCs.

CDR3 DNA: TGTGCCAGCAGTTGGGGACAGGGTAATTCACCCCTCCACTTT. It codes for CASSWGQGNSPLHF. V is TRBV27 and J is TRBJ1-6; TRBD1 matches at 9 bases. With 4 bases clipped from V and 6 bases from J, the junction kept 1 base outside the gene matches. Germline CDR1 is MNHEY and CDR2 is SMNVEV (reference sequence). The CDR3 covers 14 residues.